This T cell receptor beta chain was sequenced in a study of blood T cell repertoires in COVID-19. On the study more broadly: Whether acute or convalescent, the COVID-19 samples came from the United States, Italy and Spain. T cells, B-cell-depleted T cells, or PBMCs provided the cDNA or gDNA that served as material.

Per the original methods: Amplification of reference gene primers was used by the study to estimate nucleated cell counts. The table came from immunoSEQ multiplex PCR; TCRdb's copy has only in-frame clones and leaves some out. V and J calls and clone size follow that table, whereas D and trimming were derived from the DNA. Altogether 150,000 to 200,000 clones are present, 70% to 90% being singletons, with the ten largest covering less than 5.5%. CDR1 and CDR2 (germline): SGHKS, YYEKEE (reference sequence). The length of the CDR3 is 17 residues. Losses at the gene ends were 2 bases for V and 1 base for J; bases not matched to a gene: 8.

What was sequenced was peripheral blood. This TCR was sampled from a human donor in a cohort sampled during active COVID-19. This rearrangement joins TRBV5-5 to TRBJ2-2, with 7 bases fitting TRBD2. The CDR3 protein is CASSFSLAVLNTGELFF. CDR3 DNA sequence: TGTGCCAGCAGCTTCAGTCTAGCGGTTTTGAACACCGGGGAGCTGTTTTTT.